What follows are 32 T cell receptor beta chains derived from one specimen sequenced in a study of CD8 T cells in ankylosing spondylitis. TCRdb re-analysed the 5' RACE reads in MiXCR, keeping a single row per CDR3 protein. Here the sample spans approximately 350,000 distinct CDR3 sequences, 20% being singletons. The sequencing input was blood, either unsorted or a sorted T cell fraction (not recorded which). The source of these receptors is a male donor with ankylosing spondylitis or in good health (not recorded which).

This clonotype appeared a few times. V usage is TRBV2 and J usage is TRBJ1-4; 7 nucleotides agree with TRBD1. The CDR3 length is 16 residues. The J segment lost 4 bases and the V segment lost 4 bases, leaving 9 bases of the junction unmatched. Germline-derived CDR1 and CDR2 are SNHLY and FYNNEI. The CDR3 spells CASSGRIGTVNEKLFF. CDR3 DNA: TGTGCCAGCAGTGGGAGAATCGGGACAGTTAATGAAAAACTGTTTTTT.

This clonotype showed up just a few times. DNA of the CDR3: TGCGCCAGCAGCCAAGATCCACCGGGGGCGATTATCCATGAGCAGTTCTTC. Translation: CASSQDPPGAIIHEQFF. The V gene is TRBV4-1, the J gene TRBJ2-1, with D perhaps given as TRBD1 or TRBD2 (6 bases each). The V end was cut by 0 bases, the J end by 8 bases, with 20 bases between. Germline-derived CDR1 and CDR2 are MGHRA and YSYEKL. CDR3 length equals 17 residues.

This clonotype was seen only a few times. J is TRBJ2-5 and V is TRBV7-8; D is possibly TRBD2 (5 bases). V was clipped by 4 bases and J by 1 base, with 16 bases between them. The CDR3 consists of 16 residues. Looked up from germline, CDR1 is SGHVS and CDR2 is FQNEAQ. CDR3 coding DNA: TGTGCCAGCAGCTCACACGAAGGACTTGCCCAAGAGACCCAGTACTTC. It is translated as CASSSHEGLAQETQYF.

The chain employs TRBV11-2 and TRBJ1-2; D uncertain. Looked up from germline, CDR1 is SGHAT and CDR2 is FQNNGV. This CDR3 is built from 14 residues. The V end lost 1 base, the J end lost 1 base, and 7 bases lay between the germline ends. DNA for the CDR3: TGTGCCAGCAGCTTAGGGTCTGATAACTATGGCTACACCTTC. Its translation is CASSLGSDNYGYTF.

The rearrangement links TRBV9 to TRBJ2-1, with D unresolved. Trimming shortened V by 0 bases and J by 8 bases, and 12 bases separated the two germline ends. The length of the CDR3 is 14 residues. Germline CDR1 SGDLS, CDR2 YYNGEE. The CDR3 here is CASSVETDRDEQFF. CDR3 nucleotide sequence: TGTGCCAGCAGCGTAGAGACGGATAGGGATGAGCAGTTCTTC.

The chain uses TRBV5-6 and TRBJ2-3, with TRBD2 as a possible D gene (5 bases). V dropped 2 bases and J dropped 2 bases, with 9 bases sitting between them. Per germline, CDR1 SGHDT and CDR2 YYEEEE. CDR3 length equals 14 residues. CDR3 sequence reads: CASSFGEYTDTQYF. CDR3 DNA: TGTGCCAGCAGCTTTGGGGAGTACACAGATACGCAGTATTTT.

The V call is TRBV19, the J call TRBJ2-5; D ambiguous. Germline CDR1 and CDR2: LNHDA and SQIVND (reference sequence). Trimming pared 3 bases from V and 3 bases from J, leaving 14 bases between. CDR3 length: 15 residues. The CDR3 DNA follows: TGTGCCAGTAGTATTGGAGCTGGTGGGAAAGAGACCCAGTACTTC. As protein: CASSIGAGGKETQYF.

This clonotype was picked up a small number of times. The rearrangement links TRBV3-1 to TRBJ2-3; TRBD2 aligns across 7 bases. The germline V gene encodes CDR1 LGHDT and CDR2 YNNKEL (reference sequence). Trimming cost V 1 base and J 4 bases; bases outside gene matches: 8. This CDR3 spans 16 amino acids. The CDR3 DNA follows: TGTGCCAGCAGCCAAGTATTCAGCGGGGACGCAGATACGCAGTATTTT. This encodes CASSQVFSGDADTQYF.

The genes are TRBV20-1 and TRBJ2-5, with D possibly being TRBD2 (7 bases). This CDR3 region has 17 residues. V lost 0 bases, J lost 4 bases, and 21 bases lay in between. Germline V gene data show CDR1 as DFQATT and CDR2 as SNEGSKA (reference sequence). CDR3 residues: CSARDNRGARGRETQYF. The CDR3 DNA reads TGCAGTGCTAGAGACAATCGGGGGGCCAGGGGAAGAGAGACCCAGTACTTC.

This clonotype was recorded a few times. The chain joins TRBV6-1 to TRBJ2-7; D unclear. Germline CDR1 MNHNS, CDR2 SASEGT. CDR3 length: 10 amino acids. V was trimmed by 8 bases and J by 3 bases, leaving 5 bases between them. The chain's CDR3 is CASYFYEQYF. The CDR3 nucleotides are TGTGCCAGCTACTTCTACGAGCAGTACTTC.

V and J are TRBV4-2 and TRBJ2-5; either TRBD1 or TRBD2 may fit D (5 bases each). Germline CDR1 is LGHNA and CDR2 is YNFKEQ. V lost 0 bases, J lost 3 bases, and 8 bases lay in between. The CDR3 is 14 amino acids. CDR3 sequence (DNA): TGTGCCAGCAGCCAAGAGGGGACGGAAGAGACCCAGTACTTC. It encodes CASSQEGTEETQYF.

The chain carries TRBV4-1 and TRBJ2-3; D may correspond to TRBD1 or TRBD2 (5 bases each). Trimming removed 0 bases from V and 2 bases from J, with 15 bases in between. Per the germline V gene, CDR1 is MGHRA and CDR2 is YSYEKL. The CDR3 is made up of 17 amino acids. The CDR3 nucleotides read TGCGCCAGCAGCCAAGAAAGTCGGGGCGGATTCACAGATACGCAGTATTTT. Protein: CASSQESRGGFTDTQYF.

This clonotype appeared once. CDR3 nucleotide sequence: TGCGCCAGCAGCCCGAGGGAGGGGAGGGACACTGAAGCTTTCTTT. Its translation is CASSPREGRDTEAFF. The V call is TRBV4-1, the J call TRBJ1-1; D perhaps matches TRBD1 (5 bases). Germline-derived CDR1 and CDR2 are MGHRA and YSYEKL. This CDR3 is 15 amino acids long. V shed 4 bases and J shed 3 bases, with 15 bases lying between them.

CDR3: CASTGSGTNTYEQYF. The CDR3 DNA follows: TGTGCCAGCACCGGATCCGGGACAAATACCTACGAGCAGTACTTC. The J gene is TRBJ2-7, the V gene TRBV7-9, with D tentatively TRBD1 (6 bases). V shed 7 bases and J shed 2 bases, with 18 bases lying between them. The CDR3 loop spans 15 amino acids. Germline V lookup: CDR1 SEHNR, CDR2 FQNEAQ (reference sequence). The full variable domain, completed using reference TRBV7-9 and TRBJ2-7, is DTGVSQNPRHKITKRGQNVTFRCDPISEHNRLYWYRQTLGQGPEFLTYFQNEAQLEKSRLLSDRFSAERPKGSFSTLEIQRTEQGDSAMYLCASTGSGTNTYEQYFGPGTRLTVT.

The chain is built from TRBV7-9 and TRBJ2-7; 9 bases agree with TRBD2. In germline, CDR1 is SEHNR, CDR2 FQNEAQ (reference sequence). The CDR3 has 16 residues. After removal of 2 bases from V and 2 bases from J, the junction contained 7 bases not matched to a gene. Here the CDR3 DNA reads TGTGCCAGCAGCTTATCCGCTAGCGGGGACCCCTACGAGCAGTACTTC. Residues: CASSLSASGDPYEQYF.

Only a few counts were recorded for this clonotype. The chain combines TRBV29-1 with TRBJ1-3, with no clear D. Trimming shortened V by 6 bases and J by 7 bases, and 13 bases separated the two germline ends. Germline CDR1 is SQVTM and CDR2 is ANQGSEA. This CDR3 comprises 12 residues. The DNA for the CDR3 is TGCAGCGTCCAGGAAGGGTACAACACCATATATTTT. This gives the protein CSVQEGYNTIYF.

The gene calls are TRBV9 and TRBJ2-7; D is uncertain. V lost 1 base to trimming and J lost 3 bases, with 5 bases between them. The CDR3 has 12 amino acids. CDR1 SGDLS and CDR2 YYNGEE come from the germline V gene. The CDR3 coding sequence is TGTGCCAGCAGCGTAACGGACTACGAGCAGTACTTC. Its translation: CASSVTDYEQYF. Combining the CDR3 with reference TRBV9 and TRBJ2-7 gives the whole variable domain DSGVTQTPKHLITATGQRVTLRCSPRSGDLSVYWYQQSLDQGLQFLIQYYNGEERAKGNILERFSAQQFPDLHSELNLSSLELGDSALYFCASSVTDYEQYFGPGTRLTVT.

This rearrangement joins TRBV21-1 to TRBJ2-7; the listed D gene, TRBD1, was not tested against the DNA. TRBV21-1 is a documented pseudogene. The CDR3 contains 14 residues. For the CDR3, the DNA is TGTGCCAGCAGCCCCCGACAGGGGTACTACGAGCAGTACTTC. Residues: CASSPRQGYYEQYF.

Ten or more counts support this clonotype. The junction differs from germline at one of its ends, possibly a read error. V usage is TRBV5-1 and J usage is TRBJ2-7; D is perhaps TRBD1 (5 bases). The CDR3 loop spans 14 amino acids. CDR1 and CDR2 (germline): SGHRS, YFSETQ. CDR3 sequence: CASSLGRSSYEQYF. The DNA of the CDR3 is TGTGCCAGCAGCTTGGGGCGGAGCTCCTACGAGCAGTACTTC. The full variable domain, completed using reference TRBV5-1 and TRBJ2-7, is KAGVTQTPRYLIKTRGQQVTLSCSPISGHRSVSWYQQTPGQGLQFLFEYFSETQRNKGNFPGRFSGRQFSNSRSEMNVSTLELGDSALYLCASSLGRSSYEQYFGPGTRLTVT.

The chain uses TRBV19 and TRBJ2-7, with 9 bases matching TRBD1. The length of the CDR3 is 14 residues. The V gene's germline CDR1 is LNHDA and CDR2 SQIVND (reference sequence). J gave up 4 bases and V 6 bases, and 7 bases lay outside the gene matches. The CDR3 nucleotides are TGTGCCAGTAGCCACGGACAGGGGTTTTACGAGCAGTACTTC. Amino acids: CASSHGQGFYEQYF.

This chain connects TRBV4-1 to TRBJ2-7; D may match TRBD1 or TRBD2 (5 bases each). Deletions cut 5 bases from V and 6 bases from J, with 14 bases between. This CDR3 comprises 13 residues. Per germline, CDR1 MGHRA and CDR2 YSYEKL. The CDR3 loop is CASSGEGLAEQYF. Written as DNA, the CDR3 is TGCGCCAGCAGCGGAGAGGGGTTGGCCGAGCAGTACTTC.

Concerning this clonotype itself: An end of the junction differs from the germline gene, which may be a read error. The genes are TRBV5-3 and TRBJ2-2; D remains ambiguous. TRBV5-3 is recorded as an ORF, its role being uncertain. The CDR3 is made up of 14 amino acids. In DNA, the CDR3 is TGTGCCAGGAGCTTTGGGTTGGGCACCGGGGAGCTGTTTTTT. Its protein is CARSFGLGTGELFF.

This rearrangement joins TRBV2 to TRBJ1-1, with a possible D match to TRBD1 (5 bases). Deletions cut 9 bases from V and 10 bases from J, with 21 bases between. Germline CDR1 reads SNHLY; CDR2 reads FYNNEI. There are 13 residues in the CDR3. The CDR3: CAREGPNGRGAFF. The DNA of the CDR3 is TGTGCCAGAGAGGGACCCAACGGACGGGGAGCTTTCTTT.

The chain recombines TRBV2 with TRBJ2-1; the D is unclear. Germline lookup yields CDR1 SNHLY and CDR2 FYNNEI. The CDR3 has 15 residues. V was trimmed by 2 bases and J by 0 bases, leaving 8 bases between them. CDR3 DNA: TGTGCCAGCAGTGAACCAGGCATCTCCTACAATGAGCAGTTCTTC. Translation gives CASSEPGISYNEQFF.

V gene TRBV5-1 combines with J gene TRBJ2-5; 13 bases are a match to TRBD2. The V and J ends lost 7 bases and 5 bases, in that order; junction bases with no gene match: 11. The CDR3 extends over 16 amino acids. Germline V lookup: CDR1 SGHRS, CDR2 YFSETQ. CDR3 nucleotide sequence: TGCGCCAGCCGAGGAGATGGGACTAGCGGGGCGGAGACCCAGTACTTC. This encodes CASRGDGTSGAETQYF.

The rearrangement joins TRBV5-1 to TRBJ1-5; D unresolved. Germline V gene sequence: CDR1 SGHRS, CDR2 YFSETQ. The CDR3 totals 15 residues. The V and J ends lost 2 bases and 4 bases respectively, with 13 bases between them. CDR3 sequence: CASSFGQAVNQPQHF. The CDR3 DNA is TGCGCCAGCAGCTTCGGGCAGGCGGTAAATCAGCCCCAGCATTTT.

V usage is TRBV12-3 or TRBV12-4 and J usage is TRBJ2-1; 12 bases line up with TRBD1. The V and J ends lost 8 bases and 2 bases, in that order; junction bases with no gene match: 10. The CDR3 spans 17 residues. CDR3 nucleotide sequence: TGTGCCAGCGGGGGACAGGGGGCGCGGGGCCCCTACAATGAGCAGTTCTTC. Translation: CASGGQGARGPYNEQFF.

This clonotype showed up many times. The CDR3 nucleotides are TGTGCCAGCAGTTTACCAGGATCTGGCAATCAGCCCCAGCATTTT. This gives the protein CASSLPGSGNQPQHF. The chain is built from TRBV12-3 or TRBV12-4 and TRBJ1-5; D gene uncertain. The CDR3 is 15 amino acids. Trimming cost V 2 bases and J 2 bases, with 10 bases left between them.

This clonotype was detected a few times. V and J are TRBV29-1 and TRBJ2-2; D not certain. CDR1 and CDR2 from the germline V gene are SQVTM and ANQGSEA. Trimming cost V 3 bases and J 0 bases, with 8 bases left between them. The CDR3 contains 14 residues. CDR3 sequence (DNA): TGCAGCGTTGAGCCGAATACGAACACCGGGGAGCTGTTTTTT. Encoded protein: CSVEPNTNTGELFF.

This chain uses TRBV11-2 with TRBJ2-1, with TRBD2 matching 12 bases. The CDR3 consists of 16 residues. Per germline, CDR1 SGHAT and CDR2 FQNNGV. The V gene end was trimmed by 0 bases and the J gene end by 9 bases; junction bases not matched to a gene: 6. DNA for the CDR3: TGTGCCAGCAGCTTAGATCTAGCGGGGGGGCTTGGTGAGCAGTTCTTC. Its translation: CASSLDLAGGLGEQFF.

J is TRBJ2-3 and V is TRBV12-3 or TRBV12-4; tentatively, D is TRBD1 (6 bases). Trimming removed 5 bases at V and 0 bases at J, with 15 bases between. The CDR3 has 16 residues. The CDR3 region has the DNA TGTGCCAGCAGTCGTCCCGGGACACCTAGCACAGATACGCAGTATTTT. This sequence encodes CASSRPGTPSTDTQYF.

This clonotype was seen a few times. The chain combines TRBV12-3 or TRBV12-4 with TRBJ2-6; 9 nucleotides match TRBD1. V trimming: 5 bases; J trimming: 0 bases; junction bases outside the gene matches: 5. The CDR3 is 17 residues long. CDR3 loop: CASSKGQGYSGANVLTF. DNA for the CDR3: TGTGCCAGCAGTAAGGGACAGGGCTACTCTGGGGCCAACGTCCTGACTTTC.